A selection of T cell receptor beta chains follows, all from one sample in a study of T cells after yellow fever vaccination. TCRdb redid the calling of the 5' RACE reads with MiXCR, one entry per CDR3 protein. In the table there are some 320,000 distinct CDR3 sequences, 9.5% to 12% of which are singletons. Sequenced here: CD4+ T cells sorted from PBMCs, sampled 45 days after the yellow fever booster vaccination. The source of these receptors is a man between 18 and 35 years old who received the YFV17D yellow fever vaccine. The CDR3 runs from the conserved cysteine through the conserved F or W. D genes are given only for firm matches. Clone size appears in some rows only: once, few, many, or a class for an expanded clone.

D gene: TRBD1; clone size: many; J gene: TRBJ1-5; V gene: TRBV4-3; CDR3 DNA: TGCGCCAGCAGCCAAGGGACAGGGGTTAATCAGCCCCAGCATTTT; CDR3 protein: CASSQGTGVNQPQHF
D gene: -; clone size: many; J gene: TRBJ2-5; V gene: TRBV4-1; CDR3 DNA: TGCGCCAGCAGCCAAGGGAACGGGGCAGAGACCCAGTACTTC; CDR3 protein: CASSQGNGAETQYF
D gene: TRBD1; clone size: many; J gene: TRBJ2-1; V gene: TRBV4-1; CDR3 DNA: TGCGCCAGCAGCCTTACGCCGGGACAGGGGGCGCATGAGCAGTTCTTC; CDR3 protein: CASSLTPGQGAHEQFF
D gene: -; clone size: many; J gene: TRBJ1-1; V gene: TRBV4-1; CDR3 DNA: TGCGCCAGCAGCCAAGGCCTCCCCGGTCCGAACACTGAAGCTTTCTTT; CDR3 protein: CASSQGLPGPNTEAFF
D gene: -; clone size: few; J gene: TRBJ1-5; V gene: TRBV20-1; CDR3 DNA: TGCAGTGGCACGACGGGTCCACTCGTTTCCAATCAGCCCCAGCATTTT; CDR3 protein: CSGTTGPLVSNQPQHF
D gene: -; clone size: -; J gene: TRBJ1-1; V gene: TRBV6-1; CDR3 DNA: TGTGCCACCCACTACCAGGGTCGGGGAACTGAAGCTTTCTTT; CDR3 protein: CATHYQGRGTEAFF
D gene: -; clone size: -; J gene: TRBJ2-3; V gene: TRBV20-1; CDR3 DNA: TGCAGTGCTAGATTTGAATCGGGGGCCTCAGATACGCAGTATTTT; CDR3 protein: CSARFESGASDTQYF
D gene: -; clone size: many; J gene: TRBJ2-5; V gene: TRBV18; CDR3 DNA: TGTGCCAGCTCCACTCCGGGGTCCCAAGAGACCCAGTACTTC; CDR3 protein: CASSTPGSQETQYF
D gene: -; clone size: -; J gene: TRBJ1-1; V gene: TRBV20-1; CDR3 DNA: TGCAGTGCTAGAGGGTACACTGAAGCTTTCTTT; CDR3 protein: CSARGYTEAFF
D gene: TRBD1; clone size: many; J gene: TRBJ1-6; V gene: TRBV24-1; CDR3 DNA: TGTGCCGGATCCCCCCGGGACAGCCCAAGAAATTCACCCCTCCACTTT; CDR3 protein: CAGSPRDSPRNSPLHF
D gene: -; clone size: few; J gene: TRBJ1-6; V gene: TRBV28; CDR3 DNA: TGTGCCAGCAGAAGCGTTAATTCACCCCTCCACTTT; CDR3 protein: CASRSVNSPLHF
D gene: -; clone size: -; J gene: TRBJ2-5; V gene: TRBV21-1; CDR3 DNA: TGTGCCAGCAGCAAAGCGGCAAGGGTATGTCGAGAGACCCAGTACTTC; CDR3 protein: CASSKAARVCRETQYF
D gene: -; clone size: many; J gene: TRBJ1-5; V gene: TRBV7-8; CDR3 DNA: TGTGCCAGCAGCTTAGCGGCCAATTACTATCAGCCCCAGCATTTT; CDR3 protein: CASSLAANYYQPQHF
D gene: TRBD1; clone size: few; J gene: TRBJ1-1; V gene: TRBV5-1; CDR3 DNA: TGCGCCAGCAGGGACAGGGTCGACACTGAAGCTTTCTTT; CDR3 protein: CASRDRVDTEAFF
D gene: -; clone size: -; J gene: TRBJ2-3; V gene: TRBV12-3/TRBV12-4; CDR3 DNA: TGTGCCAGCAGTTTTGACGGGACCGGGGCGGATACGCAGTATTTT; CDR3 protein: CASSFDGTGADTQYF
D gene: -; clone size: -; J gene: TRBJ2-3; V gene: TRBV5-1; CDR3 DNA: TGCGCCAGCAGCTTCGACCCTATTAGCACAGATACGCAGTATTTT; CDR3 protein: CASSFDPISTDTQYF
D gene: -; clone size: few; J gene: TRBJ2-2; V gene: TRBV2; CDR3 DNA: TGTGCCAGCAGGCTCACAGGGAACACCGGGGAGCTGTTTTTT; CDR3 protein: CASRLTGNTGELFF
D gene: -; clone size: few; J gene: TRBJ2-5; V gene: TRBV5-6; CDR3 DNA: TGTGCCAGCAGCTTGGTATCGGAAGAGACCCAGTACTTC; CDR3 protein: CASSLVSEETQYF
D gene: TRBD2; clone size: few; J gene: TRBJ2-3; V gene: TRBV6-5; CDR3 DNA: TGTGCCAGCAGTTCTGGGGCTAGCGGAAGCACAGATACGCAGTATTTT; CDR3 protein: CASSSGASGSTDTQYF
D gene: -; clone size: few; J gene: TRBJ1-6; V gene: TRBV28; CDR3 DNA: TGTGCCAGCAGTTTACCGGCAGGGATTCATCATTCACCCCTCCACTTT; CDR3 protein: CASSLPAGIHHSPLHF
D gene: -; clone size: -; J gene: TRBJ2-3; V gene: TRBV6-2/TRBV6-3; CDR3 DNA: TGTGCCAGCAGTTGGGACTCCTACACAGATACGCAGTATTTT; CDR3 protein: CASSWDSYTDTQYF
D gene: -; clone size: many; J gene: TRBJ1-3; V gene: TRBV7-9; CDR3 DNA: TGTGCCAGCAGCTTCCGGGCTGGGGGAGTCTCTGGAAACACCATATATTTT; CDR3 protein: CASSFRAGGVSGNTIYF
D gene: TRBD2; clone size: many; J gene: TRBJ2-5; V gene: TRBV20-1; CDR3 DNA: TGCAGTGCTAGAACCCCCACAGCGGGGGGAGAGACCCAGTACTTC; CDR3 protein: CSARTPTAGGETQYF
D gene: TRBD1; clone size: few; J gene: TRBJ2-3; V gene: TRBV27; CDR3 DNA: TGTGCCAGCAGTTTTGGAGGGACAGGCAGCACAGATACGCAGTATTTT; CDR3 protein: CASSFGGTGSTDTQYF
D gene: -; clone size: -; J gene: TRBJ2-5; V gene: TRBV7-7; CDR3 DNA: TGTGCTAGCAGCTTAGCATGGGAGGCGGGCCTGAAGACCCAGTACTTC; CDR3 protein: CASSLAWEAGLKTQYF
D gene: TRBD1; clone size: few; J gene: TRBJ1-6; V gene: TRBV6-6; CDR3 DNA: TGTGCCAGCACTATTACAGGGGCAGGGAGAGCCTATAATTCACCCCTCCACTTT; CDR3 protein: CASTITGAGRAYNSPLHF
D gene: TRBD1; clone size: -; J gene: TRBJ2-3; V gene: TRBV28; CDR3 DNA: TGTGCCAGCAGTGCCGGGACAGGGATAGTAGGAGATACGCAGTATTTT; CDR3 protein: CASSAGTGIVGDTQYF
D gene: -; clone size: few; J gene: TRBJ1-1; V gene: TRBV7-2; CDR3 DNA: TGTGCCAGCAGCTTAACGTTGTACACTGAAGCTTTCTTT; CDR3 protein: CASSLTLYTEAFF
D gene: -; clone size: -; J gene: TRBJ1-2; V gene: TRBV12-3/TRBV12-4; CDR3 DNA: TGTGCCAGCAGTACTCGAACGGGCCTTCGGGCTGGCTACACCTTC; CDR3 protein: CASSTRTGLRAGYTF
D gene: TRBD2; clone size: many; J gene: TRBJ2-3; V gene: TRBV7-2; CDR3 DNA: TGTGCCAGCAGCTTAGTAGCGGGGAAGGCAGATACGCAGTATTTT; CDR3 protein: CASSLVAGKADTQYF
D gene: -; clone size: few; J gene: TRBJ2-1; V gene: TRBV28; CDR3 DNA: TGTGCCAGCGGACTAAGGGGTATCGTCAACAATGAGCAGTTCTTC; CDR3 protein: CASGLRGIVNNEQFF
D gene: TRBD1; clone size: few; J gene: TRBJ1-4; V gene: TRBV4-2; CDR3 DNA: TGTGCCAGCAGCCTACAACAGGGGGAGAATGAAAAACTGTTTTTT; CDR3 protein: CASSLQQGENEKLFF
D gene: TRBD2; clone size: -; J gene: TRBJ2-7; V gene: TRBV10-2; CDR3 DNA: TGCGCCAGCAGTGGGGGATTAGCGGGGGCGAGTTACGAGCAGTACTTC; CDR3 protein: CASSGGLAGASYEQYF
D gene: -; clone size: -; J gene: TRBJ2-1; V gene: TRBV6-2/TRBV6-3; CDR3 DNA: TGTGCCAGCAGAACAGACTCCTACAATGAGCAGTTCTTC; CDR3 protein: CASRTDSYNEQFF
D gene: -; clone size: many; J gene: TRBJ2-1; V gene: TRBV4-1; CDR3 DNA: TGCGCCAGCAGTCGACTAGTTTTCATCCGGAATGAGCAGTTCTTC; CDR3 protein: CASSRLVFIRNEQFF
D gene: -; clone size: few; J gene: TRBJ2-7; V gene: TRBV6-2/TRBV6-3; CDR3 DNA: TGTGCCAGCAGTTACGGAAAAGGGGGCTACGAGCAGTACTTC; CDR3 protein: CASSYGKGGYEQYF
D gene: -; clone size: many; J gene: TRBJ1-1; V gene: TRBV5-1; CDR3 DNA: TGCGCCAGCAGCTCCCTTAACCCAGGGAAAACTGAAGCTTTCTTT; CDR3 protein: CASSSLNPGKTEAFF
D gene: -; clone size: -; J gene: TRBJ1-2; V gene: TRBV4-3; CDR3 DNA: TGCGCCAGCAGCCAAGATCCAGGGAAGTACTATGGCTACACCTTC; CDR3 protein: CASSQDPGKYYGYTF
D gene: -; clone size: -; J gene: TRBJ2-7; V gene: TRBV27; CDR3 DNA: TGTGCCAGCAGTTCACGACGGGGGGACAGCCCAATCGCCTACGAGCAGTACTTC; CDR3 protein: CASSSRRGDSPIAYEQYF
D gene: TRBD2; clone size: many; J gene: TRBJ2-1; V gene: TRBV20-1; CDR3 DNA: TGCAGTGCTAGAGTCCCCGGGACTAGCGGGGGCCATGAGCAGTTCTTC; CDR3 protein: CSARVPGTSGGHEQFF
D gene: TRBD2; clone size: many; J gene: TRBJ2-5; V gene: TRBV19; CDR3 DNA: TGTGCCAGTAGAACCGGGACTAGCGGGGGAGAGACCCAGTACTTC; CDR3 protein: CASRTGTSGGETQYF
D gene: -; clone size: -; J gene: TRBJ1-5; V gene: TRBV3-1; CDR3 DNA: TGTGCCAGCAGCCAAGGGATATCGAGCAATCAGCCCCAGCATTTT; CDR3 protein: CASSQGISSNQPQHF
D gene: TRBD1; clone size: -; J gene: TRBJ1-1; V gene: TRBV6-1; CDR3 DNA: TGTGCCAGCAGTGAGACTGCAGGGGGCTCTAACACTGAAGCTTTCTTT; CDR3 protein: CASSETAGGSNTEAFF
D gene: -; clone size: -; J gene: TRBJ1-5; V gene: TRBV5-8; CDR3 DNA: TGTGCCAGCAGCTGGGAAAACAATCAGCCCCAGCATTTT; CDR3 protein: CASSWENNQPQHF
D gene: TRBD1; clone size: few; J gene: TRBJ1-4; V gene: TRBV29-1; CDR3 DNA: TGCAGCGTTGGGGACAGGGGGACGAATGAAAAACTGTTTTTT; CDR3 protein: CSVGDRGTNEKLFF